The rows below give T cell receptor beta chains drawn from one sample of a study of blood T cell repertoires in COVID-19. Profiled with immunoSEQ multiplex PCR; TCRdb holds only in-frame clones, not every one. The data show about 190,000 clones, with more than 70% seen just once and about 4.4% held by the top ten. The specimen was peripheral blood. These receptors originate from a human donor in a cohort sampled during active COVID-19. The CDR3 runs from the conserved cysteine through the conserved F or W. Each record gives: CDR3 DNA, CDR3 protein, clone size, V gene, J gene, D gene. D genes are given only for firm matches. Only some rows state a clone size, as once, few, many or a class for expanded clones.

TGTGCCAGCAGCTTATCCGCAGGGCAAGAGACCCAGTACTTC,CASSLSAGQETQYF,-,TRBV7-2,TRBJ2-5,-
TGTGCCAGCAGCTTGAACAGGGGGCGAGGCTACACCTTC,CASSLNRGRGYTF,many,TRBV5-8,TRBJ1-2,TRBD1
TGTGCCAGCAGAAATCAGGGGTTTGAAGCTTTCTTT,CASRNQGFEAFF,-,TRBV2,TRBJ1-1,-
TGTGCCAGCACCGACCGGGACAATATTCCCGAGCAGTACTTC,CASTDRDNIPEQYF,once,TRBV28,TRBJ2-7,-
TGTGCCAGCAGTCAGGACAGGGCTAATGAAAAACTGTTTTTT,CASSQDRANEKLFF,-,TRBV6-6,TRBJ1-4,TRBD1
TGCGCCAGCAGCCAAAGAAGGAGTAGCAATCAGCCCCAGCATTTT,CASSQRRSSNQPQHF,-,TRBV4-3,TRBJ1-5,-
TGTGCCAGCGCTCTAGGAGAGACCCAGTACTTC,CASALGETQYF,-,TRBV12-3/TRBV12-4,TRBJ2-5,-
TGTGCCAGCAGCTTAGAACCGGGGGGACCGTACGAGCAGTACTTC,CASSLEPGGPYEQYF,-,TRBV7-2,TRBJ2-7,TRBD2
TGTGCCAACACCCCCGGGAGGACTGAAGCTTTCTTT,CANTPGRTEAFF,-,TRBV24-1,TRBJ1-1,-
TGCGCCAGCAGCCAAGTACAGGGTCTTTATTATACAGATACGCAGTATTTT,CASSQVQGLYYTDTQYF,-,TRBV4-3,TRBJ2-3,-
TGTGCCAGCAGCTTAGCGGTCCAGGGAAATTCACCCCTCCACTTT,CASSLAVQGNSPLHF,-,TRBV7-8,TRBJ1-6,-
TGTGCCAGCAGCTCGGACAGGAGGGCGCAGTATTTT,CASSSDRRAQYF,-,TRBV5-5,TRBJ2-3,-
TGTGCCAGCAGCCCCGTTGGAGGGAAAGCTTTCTTT,CASSPVGGKAFF,-,TRBV27,TRBJ1-1,-
TGTGCCAGCCTTTTCGTGTGGGAGGATAACACTGAAGCTTTCTTT,CASLFVWEDNTEAFF,-,TRBV9,TRBJ1-1,-
TGTGCCACAAATCGGCCGGGGGCCAAAAACATTCAGTACTTC,CATNRPGAKNIQYF,-,TRBV13,TRBJ2-4,-
TGTGCCAGCAGCCAAGGCGTCGGCCGGGGAGAGACCCAGTACTTC,CASSQGVGRGETQYF,-,TRBV3-1/TRBV3-2,TRBJ2-5,-
TGTGCCAGCTCACTAATGGACAGGGAAGGACAGCCCCAGCATTTT,CASSLMDREGQPQHF,-,TRBV18,TRBJ1-5,TRBD1
TGTGCCAGCATCTATTACAATGAGCAGTTCTTC,CASIYYNEQFF,-,TRBV5-6,TRBJ2-1,-
TGTGCCAGCAGCTTCGGCCAGGGAACCTACGAGCAGTACTTC,CASSFGQGTYEQYF,-,TRBV5-6,TRBJ2-7,-
TGTGCCAGCGATCCAACTTTTTGTGGGGGGAATGAAAAACTGTTTTTT,CASDPTFCGGNEKLFF,-,TRBV11-3,TRBJ1-4,-
TGTGCCAGCAGCGTTAGACTAGCGGGAATTGAGACCCAGTACTTC,CASSVRLAGIETQYF,-,TRBV14,TRBJ2-5,TRBD2
TGTGCCAGCAGTGAATCAGGGGGTGGGGAAAAACTGTTTTTT,CASSESGGGEKLFF,once,TRBV25-1,TRBJ1-4,TRBD1
TGTGCCAGTAGTATAGTTGGGGAGACTCGTGGCTACACCTTC,CASSIVGETRGYTF,-,TRBV19,TRBJ1-2,-
TGCGCCAGCAGCCATGGCGGCAGGGCGTTCGAGCAGTACTTC,CASSHGGRAFEQYF,-,TRBV4-3,TRBJ2-7,-
TGCGCCAGCAGCCTCGGACAGTCCGGGGAGCTGTTTTTT,CASSLGQSGELFF,-,TRBV5-1,TRBJ2-2,-
TGTGCCAGCAGCAAAGAACACACAACAACTGAAGCTTTCTTT,CASSKEHTTTEAFF,-,TRBV21-1,TRBJ1-1,-
TGTGCCAGCAGTTTACCCGAAATGGGCACCCAAGAGACCCAGTACTTC,CASSLPEMGTQETQYF,-,TRBV27,TRBJ2-5,-
TGTGCCAGCAGTCTAGTGACTAGCGGTCAATTCTACGAGCAGTACTTC,CASSLVTSGQFYEQYF,-,TRBV28,TRBJ2-7,TRBD2